Listed below are T cell receptor beta chains from one sample, sequenced in a study of T cells after yellow fever vaccination. TCRdb re-called the 5' RACE reads through MiXCR, storing one row per CDR3 protein. The sample lists 250,000 to 400,000 distinct CDR3 sequences, 3.5% to 5% occurring once. Here the sequenced sample was PBMCs, taken 15 days after the yellow fever booster vaccination. The source of these receptors is a man aged 18 to 30 who received the YFV17D yellow fever vaccine. Each CDR3 is given with its conserved first and last residue. D genes are given only for firm matches. A row's size may be missing; if present it is once, few, many or a size class.

d_gene,j_gene,len,v_gene,abundance,CDR3nt,CDR3aa
.,TRBJ1-2,15,TRBV4-1,many,TGCGCCAGCAGCCAAGATGAGGGCACAGGGAGTGGCTACACCTTC,CASSQDEGTGSGYTF
.,TRBJ2-1,16,TRBV29-1,.,TGCAGCGTTGACGGGGTCCCATCCCTGTCGTACAATGAGCAGTTCTTC,CSVDGVPSLSYNEQFF
.,TRBJ2-3,15,TRBV7-3,many,TGTGCCAGCAGCTTAGTCGGCAGCAACACAGATACGCAGTATTTT,CASSLVGSNTDTQYF
.,TRBJ2-7,14,TRBV12-3/TRBV12-4,few,TGTGCCAGCAGTTTGGTAGGGATTGGGGACGAGCAGTACTTC,CASSLVGIGDEQYF
.,TRBJ1-1,15,TRBV4-2,.,TGTGCCAGCAGCCAAGACTTGTACCAGAACACTGAAGCTTTCTTT,CASSQDLYQNTEAFF
.,TRBJ2-3,12,TRBV29-1,many,TGCAGCGTTGAGTTAGGGGACGATACGCAGTATTTT,CSVELGDDTQYF
.,TRBJ1-6,12,TRBV28,.,TGTGCCAGCAGCCTCAAGGGCTCACCCCTCCACTTT,CASSLKGSPLHF
TRBD2,TRBJ2-3,12,TRBV10-3,many,TGTGCCATCAGGGGGGGGAGGGAGACGCAGTATTTT,CAIRGGRETQYF
.,TRBJ1-2,16,TRBV4-3,few,TGCGCCAGCAGCTCCTTGATTGGGTCGTCGGACTATGGCTACACCTTC,CASSSLIGSSDYGYTF
.,TRBJ2-7,14,TRBV12-3/TRBV12-4,many,TGTGCCAGCACCCCCGCGGTCGGGACCTACGAGCAGTACTTC,CASTPAVGTYEQYF
TRBD1,TRBJ1-2,11,TRBV29-1,.,TGCAGCCTCTGGGACAGAGGAGGCTACACCTTC,CSLWDRGGYTF
TRBD1,TRBJ1-4,16,TRBV5-1,few,TGCGCCAGCAGCGAAGGGACAGCAGCAACTAATGAAAAACTGTTTTTT,CASSEGTAATNEKLFF
.,TRBJ2-1,14,TRBV7-2,many,TGTGCCAGCAGCTTAATGGGGCCTGGGTATGAGCAGTTCTTC,CASSLMGPGYEQFF
.,TRBJ2-7,14,TRBV10-3,many,TGTGCCATCAGTGGGGGGGCAGACTCCTACGAGCAGTACTTC,CAISGGADSYEQYF
TRBD2,TRBJ2-3,17,TRBV9,many,TGTGCCAGCAGCGTAGATCTTAGCGGGCCCTCTTTGGATACGCAGTATTTT,CASSVDLSGPSLDTQYF
.,TRBJ1-1,15,TRBV12-3/TRBV12-4,many,TGTGCCAGCAGTTTAAGGGGCCAGCTGAACACTGAAGCTTTCTTT,CASSLRGQLNTEAFF
.,TRBJ1-4,16,TRBV15,few,TGTGCCACCAGCAGGGACCTCGGACACCGGGGTGAAAAACTGTTTTTT,CATSRDLGHRGEKLFF
.,TRBJ2-1,14,TRBV5-1,many,TGCGCCAGCAGACCGGACACCTCCTACAATGAGCAGTTCTTC,CASRPDTSYNEQFF
TRBD1,TRBJ1-2,13,TRBV7-3,.,TGTGCCAGCAGCACCGGGACAGCCTATGGCTACACCTTC,CASSTGTAYGYTF
.,TRBJ2-3,12,TRBV7-3,many,TGTGCCAGCAGCTCCGGGACCCCGGCTCAGTATTTT,CASSSGTPAQYF
.,TRBJ2-5,14,TRBV9,many,TGTGCCAGCAGTCCGACGTGGTCACAAGAGACCCAGTACTTC,CASSPTWSQETQYF
.,TRBJ1-2,15,TRBV5-5,many,TGTGCCAGCAGCCGGGTCGGGGGACACCGAGCGGGCTACACCTTC,CASSRVGGHRAGYTF
.,TRBJ1-6,17,TRBV9,many,TGTGCCAGCAGCGTAGATTTGCGACCAGATAGGAATTCACCCCTCCACTTT,CASSVDLRPDRNSPLHF
.,TRBJ2-5,13,TRBV12-5,few,TGTGCTAGTGTCCGGGGTCCGGAAGAGACCCAGTACTTC,CASVRGPEETQYF
.,TRBJ2-5,12,TRBV10-3,many,TGTGCCACCAGCCCTGGAGGAGAGACCCAGTACTTC,CATSPGGETQYF
.,TRBJ2-7,14,TRBV18,many,TGTGCCAGCTCATCGCAGGGGCAATCCTACGAGCAGTACTTC,CASSSQGQSYEQYF
.,TRBJ1-2,13,TRBV12-3/TRBV12-4,few,TGTGCCAGCAGTCCCCAGGACAGAGATGGCTACACCTTC,CASSPQDRDGYTF
TRBD1,TRBJ2-5,14,TRBV5-6,many,TGTGCCAGCAGCTGGACAGGGGGCTGGGAGACCCAGTACTTC,CASSWTGGWETQYF
.,TRBJ2-1,14,TRBV20-1,many,TGCAGTCCTAAGGGCTCCCCCTCCTACAATGAGCAGTTCTTC,CSPKGSPSYNEQFF
TRBD1,TRBJ1-2,12,TRBV12-3/TRBV12-4,few,TGTGCCAGCAGTGAGACAGGGAATGGCTACACCTTC,CASSETGNGYTF
.,TRBJ1-1,14,TRBV11-2,few,TGTGCCAGCAGCCTCGGAACCAGGGGTACTGAAGCTTTCTTT,CASSLGTRGTEAFF
TRBD2,TRBJ2-3,16,TRBV4-2,many,TGTGCCAGCAGCCAAGTTAGCGGGGGGCAGACAGATACGCAGTATTTT,CASSQVSGGQTDTQYF
.,TRBJ2-1,16,TRBV7-2,many,TGTGCCAGCAGCTTATTGCTAGGGGGTCCCTACAATGAGCAGTTCTTC,CASSLLLGGPYNEQFF
.,TRBJ2-1,15,TRBV5-1,.,TGCGCCAGCAGCTTGGAACTGGGCTCCTACAATGAGCAGTTCTTC,CASSLELGSYNEQFF
TRBD2,TRBJ2-1,16,TRBV4-3,few,TGCGCCAGCAGCCACCTTCGGGGGACTAGCGGCAATGAGCAGTTCTTC,CASSHLRGTSGNEQFF
TRBD1,TRBJ1-1,17,TRBV10-3,many,TGTGCCATCAGTGAAGGTGGGACAGGGGTTTCCGCCACTGAAGCTTTCTTT,CAISEGGTGVSATEAFF
.,TRBJ2-5,11,TRBV20-1,many,TGCAGTGCTCACTGGGGCGAGACCCAGTACTTC,CSAHWGETQYF
.,TRBJ2-2,14,TRBV7-2,many,TGTGCCAGCAGCTTAAACAGGGAATCCGGGGAGCTGTTTTTT,CASSLNRESGELFF
TRBD2,TRBJ2-5,15,TRBV20-1,many,TGCAGTGCTAGAGATCTGACTAGCGGGGTTGAGACCCAGTACTTC,CSARDLTSGVETQYF
.,TRBJ1-5,18,TRBV18,.,TGTGCCAGCTCACCAATCGGTCTGGCAGATTATAGCAATCAGCCCCAGCATTTT,CASSPIGLADYSNQPQHF
.,TRBJ1-1,13,TRBV7-9,many,TGTGCCAGCAGCTTAAGGGGGGACACTGAAGCTTTCTTT,CASSLRGDTEAFF
.,TRBJ1-6,15,TRBV7-9,many,TGTGCCAGCAGCTTAAATACGGGAGGTAGTTCACCCCTCCACTTT,CASSLNTGGSSPLHF
.,TRBJ1-5,15,TRBV10-3,.,TGTGCCATCAGTGAACGCGGACCCGCGTCGCAGCCCCAGCATTTT,CAISERGPASQPQHF
.,TRBJ1-4,15,TRBV3-1,few,TGTGCCAGCAGCCAAGCGGGGGCCGGTTTCGAAAAACTGTTTTTT,CASSQAGAGFEKLFF
.,TRBJ2-3,15,TRBV7-3,many,TGTGCCAGCAGTCCTGACAGGTCCCCCTCTTATACGCAGTATTTT,CASSPDRSPSYTQYF
TRBD1,TRBJ1-1,14,TRBV7-2,many,TGTGCCAGCAGCTCTGGACAGGGCTTCGCTGAAGCTTTCTTT,CASSSGQGFAEAFF
.,TRBJ2-4,10,TRBV20-1,many,TGCAGTGCTAGAGACTACATTCAGTACTTC,CSARDYIQYF
TRBD2,TRBJ2-1,15,TRBV7-2,.,TGTGCCAGCACCCTTATAGCGGGGGGGTACAATGAGCAGTTCTTC,CASTLIAGGYNEQFF
.,TRBJ1-2,13,TRBV30,many,TGTGCCTGGAGTGTATCCGGAGATAATGGCTACACCTTC,CAWSVSGDNGYTF
TRBD1,TRBJ1-2,16,TRBV5-1,few,TGCGCCAGCAGTCAAGGACAGGCCAGCGTCGGCTATGGCTACACCTTC,CASSQGQASVGYGYTF
.,TRBJ2-5,14,TRBV5-1,many,TGCGCCAGCAGCGCCTCTACAGTCCAAGAGACCCAGTACTTC,CASSASTVQETQYF
TRBD1,TRBJ1-2,14,TRBV5-1,few,TGCGCCAGCAGCGAAGGACAGGGGAACTATGGCTACACCTTC,CASSEGQGNYGYTF
.,TRBJ1-4,15,TRBV5-1,.,TGCGCCAGCAGCTTGTGGGGGGACCAAAATGAAAAACTGTTTTTT,CASSLWGDQNEKLFF
TRBD2,TRBJ2-5,13,TRBV20-1,many,TGCAGTGCTAGCGGGGGGGCTGGGGAGACCCAGTACTTC,CSASGGAGETQYF
TRBD1,TRBJ1-6,15,TRBV20-1,few,TGCAGTGCCCTCCTCCGGGACAGGGATAATTCACCCCTCCACTTT,CSALLRDRDNSPLHF
TRBD1,TRBJ2-1,13,TRBV20-1,many,TGCAGTGCACGGGGACAGGGGTACGGTGAGCAGTTCTTC,CSARGQGYGEQFF
TRBD1,TRBJ2-3,17,TRBV14,.,TGTGCCAGCAGCCAAGATATCCCGACAGGGGGCAGGGATACGCAGTATTTT,CASSQDIPTGGRDTQYF
.,TRBJ1-6,16,TRBV7-9,.,TGTGCCAGCAACTCATTCCACAGCTCCTATAATTCACCCCTCCACTTT,CASNSFHSSYNSPLHF
.,TRBJ1-6,14,TRBV10-3,many,TGTGCCATCAGTGTGAGGCAGGATAATTCACCCCTCCACTTT,CAISVRQDNSPLHF
TRBD1,TRBJ2-3,15,TRBV7-3,many,TGTGCCAGCAGCTTCTCCGGGACAGGGGCAGATACGCAGTATTTT,CASSFSGTGADTQYF